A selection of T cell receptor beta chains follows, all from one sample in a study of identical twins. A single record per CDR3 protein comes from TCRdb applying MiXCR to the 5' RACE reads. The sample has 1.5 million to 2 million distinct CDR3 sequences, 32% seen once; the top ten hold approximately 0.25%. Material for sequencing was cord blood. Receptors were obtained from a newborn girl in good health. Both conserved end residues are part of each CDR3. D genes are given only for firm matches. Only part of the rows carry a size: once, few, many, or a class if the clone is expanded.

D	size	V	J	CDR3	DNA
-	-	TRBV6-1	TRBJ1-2	CASGRAHTYGYTF	TGTGCCAGCGGACGGGCCCATACCTATGGCTACACCTTC
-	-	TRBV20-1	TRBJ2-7	CSASREEQYF	TGCAGTGCTAGCCGGGAGGAGCAGTACTTC
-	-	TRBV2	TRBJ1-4	CASSGVQGSPNEKLFF	TGTGCCAGCAGTGGGGTTCAGGGTTCCCCTAATGAAAAACTGTTTTTT
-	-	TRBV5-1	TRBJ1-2	CASRDGSTTNYGYTF	TGCGCCAGCAGGGACGGATCAACCACTAACTATGGCTACACCTTC
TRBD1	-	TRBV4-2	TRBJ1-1	CASSRNRGATEAFF	TGTGCCAGCAGCCGAAACAGGGGGGCCACTGAAGCTTTCTTT
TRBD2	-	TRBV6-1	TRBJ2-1	CASSTLLAGVEFF	TGTGCCAGCAGTACCCTACTAGCGGGAGTTGAGTTCTTC
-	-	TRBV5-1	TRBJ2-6	CASKNSGANVLTF	TGCGCCAGCAAAAACTCTGGGGCCAACGTCCTGACTTTC
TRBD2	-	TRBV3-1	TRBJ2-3	CASSQFILAGATDTQYF	TGTGCCAGCAGCCAATTTATTCTAGCGGGAGCCACAGATACGCAGTATTTT
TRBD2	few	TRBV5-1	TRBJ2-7	CASSFLPSGAGGYEQYF	TGCGCCAGCAGCTTCCTACCGAGCGGGGCAGGTGGCTACGAGCAGTACTTC
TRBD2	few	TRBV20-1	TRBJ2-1	CSARDRLAGASSYNEQFF	TGCAGTGCTAGAGATAGACTAGCGGGGGCCTCTTCCTACAATGAGCAGTTCTTC
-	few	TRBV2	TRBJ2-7	CASGQFSYEQYF	TGTGCCAGCGGGCAGTTCTCCTACGAGCAGTACTTC
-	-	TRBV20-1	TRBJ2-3	CSARYGTLDTQYF	TGCAGTGCACGTTACGGGACTCTGGATACGCAGTATTTT
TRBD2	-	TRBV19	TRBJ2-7	CASSPRKAGVSYEQYF	TGTGCCAGTAGTCCGAGAAAAGCGGGAGTTTCCTACGAGCAGTACTTC
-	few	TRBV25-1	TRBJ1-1	CASKTVGTEAFF	TGTGCCAGCAAGACAGTAGGCACTGAAGCTTTCTTT
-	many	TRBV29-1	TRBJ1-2	CSVGDYMGAGGYTF	TGCAGCGTTGGGGACTACATGGGGGCTGGGGGCTACACCTTC
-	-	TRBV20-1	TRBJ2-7	CSARNQQGFYSYEQYF	TGCAGTGCTAGGAATCAACAGGGCTTCTACTCCTACGAGCAGTACTTC
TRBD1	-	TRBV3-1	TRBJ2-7	CASSQEGQGAALEQYF	TGTGCCAGCAGCCAAGAGGGACAGGGGGCGGCGTTGGAGCAGTACTTC